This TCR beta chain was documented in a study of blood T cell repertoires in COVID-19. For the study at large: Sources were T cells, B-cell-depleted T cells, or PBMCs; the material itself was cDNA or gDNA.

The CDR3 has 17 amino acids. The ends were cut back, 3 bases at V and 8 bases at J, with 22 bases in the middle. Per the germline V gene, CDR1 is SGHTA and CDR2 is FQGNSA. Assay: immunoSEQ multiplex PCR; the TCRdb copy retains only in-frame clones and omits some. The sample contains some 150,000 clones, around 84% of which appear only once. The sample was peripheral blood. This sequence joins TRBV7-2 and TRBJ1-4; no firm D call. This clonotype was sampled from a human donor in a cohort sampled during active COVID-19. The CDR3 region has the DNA TGTGCCAGCAGCTTCGGCAGGAATACCGCTTCATTAGAAAAACTGTTTTTT. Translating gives CASSFGRNTASLEKLFF.